Shown below are 15 T cell receptor beta chains from a single sample sequenced in a study of blood T cell repertoires in COVID-19. Produced via immunoSEQ multiplex PCR; TCRdb's table is partial and in-frame only. The sample has about 200,000 clones, 84% seen once. The specimen was peripheral blood. These receptor sequences come from a man aged 50 to 59 with active or convalescent COVID-19.

V is TRBV7-2 and J is TRBJ1-2; a possible D gene is TRBD1 (5 bases). V shed 1 base and J shed 8 bases, with 11 bases lying between them. The CDR3 consists of 13 residues. Per the germline V gene, CDR1 is SGHTA and CDR2 is FQGNSA. CDR3 sequence: CASSLGQGGGYTF. The CDR3 coding sequence is TGTGCCAGCAGCTTAGGCCAGGGTGGCGGCTACACCTTC.

This sequence joins TRBV24-1 and TRBJ2-7; 16 bases line up with TRBD2. CDR3 length: 20 amino acids. V was pared by 0 bases and J by 0 bases, with 7 bases of the junction left unmatched. The germline V gene has CDR1 KGHDR and CDR2 SFDVKD. CDR3 sequence (DNA): TGTGCCACCAGTGATTTGCCGGGACTAGCGGGGGGGCCATGCTCCTACGAGCAGTACGTC. It specifies CATSDLPGLAGGPCSYEQYV.

Comments on this clone: The junction departs from the called germline gene at one end, perhaps through a read error. The chain has TRBV4-2 and TRBJ2-1, with D possibly matching TRBD1 (5 bases). The germline V gene has CDR1 LGHNA and CDR2 YNFKEQ. This CDR3 spans 14 amino acids. DNA of the CDR3: TGTGCCAGCAGCCAAGTGGGGCTCGGAGAAATCACGGTCTTC. Protein product: CASSQVGLGEITVF.

The chain recombines TRBV10-3 with TRBJ1-1, with a tentative D call TRBD1 (5 bases). The germline CDR1 and CDR2 sequences are ENHRY and SYGVKD. Trimming left V 4 bases short and J 4 bases short, with 10 bases between. The CDR3 spans 13 residues. The CDR3 coding sequence is TGTGCCATCAGTGTGACCGGGGGCACTGAAGCTTTCTTT. Amino acid sequence: CAISVTGGTEAFF.

The V call is TRBV30, the J call TRBJ1-4; D remains unclear. V was clipped by 3 bases and J by 8 bases, with 10 bases between them. CDR1 is GTSNPN and CDR2 is SVGIG in the germline V gene (reference sequence). The CDR3 totals 12 residues. The CDR3 sequence is CAWSVVKEKLFF. CDR3 sequence (DNA): TGTGCCTGGAGCGTAGTTAAAGAAAAACTGTTTTTT.

This chain links TRBV18 with TRBJ1-2; weak D call: TRBD1 (6 bases). V gave up 3 bases and J gave up 4 bases, with 12 bases separating them. The CDR3 loop spans 14 amino acids. CDR1 and CDR2 from the germline V gene are KGHSH and LQKENI. CDR3 sequence (DNA): TGTGCCAGCTCACCCGACAGGATTGTCTATGGCTACACCTTC. Amino acid sequence: CASSPDRIVYGYTF. Looking up the rest from reference TRBV18 and TRBJ1-2 gives the full variable domain: NAGVMQNPRHLVRRRGQEARLRCSPMKGHSHVYWYRQLPEEGLKFMVYLQKENIIDESGMPKERFSAEFPKEGPSILRIQQVVRGDSAAYFCASSPDRIVYGYTFGSGTRLTVV.

This chain joins TRBV11-2 and TRBJ1-1; D may be TRBD1 (6 bases). V was clipped by 0 bases and J by 1 base, with 12 bases between them. The CDR3 consists of 16 residues. CDR1 and CDR2 from the germline V gene are SGHAT and FQNNGV. The chain's CDR3 is CASSLDLDRSNTEAFF. The CDR3 DNA follows: TGTGCCAGCAGCTTAGATCTAGACAGGTCGAACACTGAAGCTTTCTTT.

This chain uses TRBV18 with TRBJ1-1; D may be TRBD1 (5 bases). V lost 4 bases to trimming and J lost 0 bases, with 9 bases between them. Germline CDR1 reads KGHSH; CDR2 reads LQKENI. There are 14 residues in the CDR3. CDR3 sequence: CASSRQSMNTEAFF. The CDR3 DNA sequence: TGTGCCAGCTCACGACAGTCAATGAACACTGAAGCTTTCTTT.

The rearrangement links TRBV19 to TRBJ2-3, with D hard to call. Trimming removed 5 bases from V and 0 bases from J, with 12 bases in between. This CDR3 has 15 residues. Germline CDR1 and CDR2: LNHDA and SQIVND (reference sequence). DNA of the CDR3: TGTGCCAGTAGTCGCGGCAGACCTAGCACAGATACGCAGTATTTT. Translation: CASSRGRPSTDTQYF.

This sequence joins TRBV25-1 and TRBJ1-2; TRBD1 is a possible D gene (6 bases). The V gene lost 1 base and the J gene lost 2 bases, with 14 bases spanning the gap. From germline, CDR1 is MGHDK and CDR2 SYGVNS. There are 16 residues in the CDR3. This chain's CDR3 is CASSELVGGENYGYTF. CDR3 coding DNA: TGTGCCAGCAGTGAATTGGTAGGGGGAGAGAACTATGGCTACACCTTC.

The chain is built from TRBV4-1 and TRBJ1-2; TRBD1 agrees at 8 bases. This CDR3 is built from 15 residues. Germline CDR1 MGHRA, CDR2 YSYEKL. Trimming took 1 base from V and 4 from J; bases not matched to a gene: 5. CDR3 nucleotides: TGCGCCAGCAGCCAAGCAGGGGGCTCGATCTATGGCTACACCTTC. Translating it yields CASSQAGGSIYGYTF.

This rearrangement joins TRBV4-3 to TRBJ1-1; D remains unclear. Trimming pared 1 base from V and 4 bases from J, leaving 7 bases between. The CDR3 totals 13 residues. From germline, CDR1 is LGHNA and CDR2 YSLEER. CDR3 sequence (DNA): TGCGCCAGCAGCCAAGGGGCGTTCACTGAAGCTTTCTTT. This translates into CASSQGAFTEAFF.

V usage is TRBV28 and J usage is TRBJ2-3; D might be TRBD2 (6 bases). Germline assignment: CDR1 MDHEN and CDR2 SYDVKM. The length of the CDR3 is 14 residues. Deletions cut 5 bases from V and 0 bases from J, with 9 bases between. The CDR3 protein is CASSLAPSTDTQYF. In DNA, the CDR3 is TGTGCCAGCAGTCTAGCGCCTAGCACAGATACGCAGTATTTT.

This chain connects TRBV15 to TRBJ2-7; 11 bases are a match to TRBD1. This CDR3 contains 14 residues. From germline, CDR1 is LNHNV and CDR2 YYDKDF (reference sequence). V gave up 5 bases and J gave up 7 bases; unmatched junction bases: 7. The CDR3 protein is CATSFGQGAREQYF. In nucleotides, the CDR3 is TGTGCCACCAGCTTCGGACAGGGGGCGAGAGAGCAGTACTTC.

V is TRBV5-1 and J is TRBJ2-5; D not resolved. Germline V gives CDR1 SGHRS, CDR2 YFSETQ. The CDR3 is 12 residues long. V lost 2 bases to trimming and J lost 7 bases, with 9 bases between them. CDR3 in amino acids: CASSFRPGTQYF. The CDR3 DNA reads TGCGCCAGCAGCTTCAGGCCCGGGACCCAGTACTTC.